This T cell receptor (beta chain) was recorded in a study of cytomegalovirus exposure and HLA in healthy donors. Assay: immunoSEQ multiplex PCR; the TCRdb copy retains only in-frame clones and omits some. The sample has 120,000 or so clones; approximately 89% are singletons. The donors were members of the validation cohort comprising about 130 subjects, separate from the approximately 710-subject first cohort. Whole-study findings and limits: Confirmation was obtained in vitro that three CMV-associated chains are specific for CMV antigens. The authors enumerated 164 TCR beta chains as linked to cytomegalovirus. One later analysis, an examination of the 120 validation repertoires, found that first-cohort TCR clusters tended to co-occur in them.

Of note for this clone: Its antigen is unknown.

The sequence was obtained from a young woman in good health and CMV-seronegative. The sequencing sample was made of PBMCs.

In DNA form, the CDR3 reads TGTGCCAGCAGCCCAAGACAGGGGGCCAATCAGCCCCAGCATTTT. Translated, it gives CASSPRQGANQPQHF. This sequence joins TRBV6-6 and TRBJ1-5; 10 bases agree with TRBD1. The germline V gene has CDR1 MNHNY and CDR2 SVGAGI (reference sequence). V lost 6 bases and J lost 3; bases outside the gene matches: 5. The CDR3 sequence is 15 residues long.